A selection of T cell receptor beta chains follows, all from one sample in a study of blood T cell repertoires in COVID-19. Clones were read by immunoSEQ multiplex PCR, and TCRdb kept only the in-frame ones, dropping some. The table has some 250,000 clones, approximately 90% seen once; the top ten hold 0.99%. Sequencing was carried out using peripheral blood. The source is a woman aged 40-49 years who had recovered from COVID-19. Both conserved end residues are part of each CDR3. Each record gives: V gene, clone size, J gene, D gene, CDR3 protein, CDR3 DNA. D genes are given only for firm matches. Not all rows give a size; the values are once, few, many and, for expanded clones, a class.

TRBV21-1,-,TRBJ1-5,-,CASKDGQRGKGPQHF,TGTGCCAGCAAGGACGGGCAGAGGGGGAAAGGGCCCCAGCATTTT
TRBV29-1,-,TRBJ1-1,-,CSVGKQGWADTEAFF,TGCAGCGTGGGAAAGCAGGGGTGGGCGGACACTGAAGCTTTCTTT
TRBV6-1,-,TRBJ2-7,-,CASSDPAGWEQYF,TGTGCCAGCAGTGACCCGGCAGGGTGGGAGCAGTACTTC
TRBV10-3,few,TRBJ1-2,-,CAIRQGYGYTF,TGTGCCATCAGACAGGGCTATGGCTACACCTTC
TRBV7-2,few,TRBJ1-2,TRBD1,CASSLGGQGMGGYTF,TGTGCCAGCAGCTTAGGGGGACAGGGCATGGGAGGCTACACCTTC
TRBV9,-,TRBJ1-6,-,CASSVGATGDSPLHF,TGTGCCAGCAGCGTAGGCGCGACCGGGGATTCACCCCTCCACTTT
TRBV5-1,-,TRBJ2-5,-,CASSRGTAQETQYF,TGCGCCAGCAGCCGCGGGACGGCCCAAGAGACCCAGTACTTC
TRBV12-3/TRBV12-4,-,TRBJ2-2,-,CASSQGSTGELFF,TGTGCCAGCAGCCAGGGCTCCACCGGGGAGCTGTTTTTT
TRBV27,-,TRBJ2-7,-,CASWGGGNSYEQYF,TGTGCCAGCTGGGGGGGCGGGAACTCCTACGAGCAGTACTTC
TRBV4-3,-,TRBJ2-6,-,CASSQSTGGAGSGANVLTF,TGCGCCAGCAGCCAATCCACAGGGGGGGCTGGCTCTGGGGCCAACGTCCTGACTTTC
TRBV7-9,-,TRBJ2-3,-,CASSFPTADTQYF,TGTGCCAGCAGCTTCCCGACTGCAGATACGCAGTATTTT
TRBV12-3/TRBV12-4,-,TRBJ2-5,-,CASSFRHRETQYF,TGTGCCAGCAGTTTCAGGCACAGAGAGACCCAGTACTTC
TRBV11-1,-,TRBJ2-1,TRBD2,CASSEAGSYNEQFF,TGTGCCAGCAGCGAAGCGGGATCCTACAATGAGCAGTTCTTC
TRBV7-9,-,TRBJ2-1,-,CASSLLPSGEQFF,TGTGCCAGCAGCTTATTACCCTCCGGTGAGCAGTTCTTC
TRBV7-9,-,TRBJ1-2,-,CASSPGPRRDGYTF,TGTGCCAGCAGCCCCGGGCCCCGGCGGGATGGCTACACCTTC
TRBV5-6,-,TRBJ1-3,-,CASSASGNGNTIYF,TGTGCCAGCAGCGCCAGCGGGAACGGAAACACCATATATTTT
TRBV3-1/TRBV3-2,-,TRBJ2-3,-,CASSRSFGGVTDTQYF,TGTGCCAGCAGCCGGAGTTTTGGCGGTGTGACAGATACGCAGTATTTT
TRBV6-5,-,TRBJ2-1,-,CASSFSAYNEQFF,TGTGCCAGCAGTTTCTCCGCCTACAATGAGCAGTTCTTC
TRBV9,-,TRBJ2-3,-,CASNLVGGPVDTQYF,TGTGCCAGCAACCTCGTGGGGGGGCCGGTAGATACGCAGTATTTT
TRBV4-3,-,TRBJ1-5,TRBD1,CASSMGQGVEVQPQHF,TGCGCCAGCAGCATGGGACAGGGGGTCGAGGTACAGCCCCAGCATTTT
TRBV27,-,TRBJ2-2,TRBD2,CASSLALPGLATANTGELFF,TGTGCCAGCAGCTTGGCCCTCCCGGGACTAGCAACCGCGAACACCGGGGAGCTGTTTTTT
TRBV19,few,TRBJ1-1,TRBD1,CASSRDRWDTEAFF,TGTGCCAGTAGTCGGGACAGGTGGGACACTGAAGCTTTCTTT
TRBV30,-,TRBJ1-5,-,CAWKRDSNQPQHF,TGTGCCTGGAAGAGGGATAGCAATCAGCCCCAGCATTTT
TRBV27,-,TRBJ1-2,-,CVSSPRGVGGYTF,TGTGTCAGCAGTCCCCGGGGGGTGGGGGGCTACACCTTC
TRBV5-5,-,TRBJ2-1,TRBD2,CASRTPSGRLYNEQFF,TGTGCCAGCAGGACGCCTAGCGGGAGACTCTACAATGAGCAGTTCTTC
TRBV9,-,TRBJ1-1,-,CASSAEITGAEAFF,TGTGCCAGCAGCGCCGAGATAACCGGGGCTGAAGCTTTCTTT
TRBV19,once,TRBJ2-6,-,CASSSRGGANVLTF,TGTGCCAGTAGTAGCAGGGGTGGGGCCAACGTCCTGACTTTC
TRBV24-1,few,TRBJ2-2,-,CATSAASLNTGELFF,TGTGCCACCAGTGCCGCTAGCCTGAACACCGGGGAGCTGTTTTTT
TRBV6-5,once,TRBJ1-1,-,CAGRSPGALGTEAFF,TGTGCCGGCCGGAGCCCAGGGGCGCTGGGAACTGAAGCTTTCTTT
TRBV7-2,-,TRBJ2-1,TRBD2,CASSPPGLAMNEQFF,TGTGCCAGCAGCCCCCCGGGACTAGCGATGAATGAGCAGTTCTTC
TRBV3-1/TRBV3-2,-,TRBJ1-6,-,CASSRLAGARDSPLHF,TGTGCCAGCAGCCGTTTGGCGGGGGCGAGGGATTCACCCCTCCACTTT
TRBV7-2,-,TRBJ2-5,-,CASSYRVQETQYF,TGTGCCAGCAGCTACAGGGTCCAAGAGACCCAGTACTTC
TRBV6-5,-,TRBJ2-7,-,CASTAGAGEQYF,TGTGCCAGCACGGCAGGGGCTGGCGAGCAGTACTTC
TRBV7-9,few,TRBJ1-4,-,CASSPRGNEKLFF,TGTGCCAGCAGCCCTCGGGGTAATGAAAAACTGTTTTTT
TRBV4-2,-,TRBJ2-7,TRBD2,CASSQVGRESSYEQYF,TGTGCCAGCAGCCAAGTTGGGCGGGAGTCCTCCTACGAGCAGTACTTC
TRBV5-5,once,TRBJ1-1,-,CASSSEQPYMNTEAFF,TGTGCCAGCAGCTCCGAACAGCCGTACATGAACACTGAAGCTTTCTTT
TRBV7-3,-,TRBJ2-1,-,CASSSRPPPGEQFF,TGTGCCAGCAGCTCCCGGCCCCCCCCCGGGGAGCAGTTCTTC
TRBV10-3,few,TRBJ1-5,TRBD1,CAISESGQAGNQPQHF,TGTGCCATCAGTGAGTCCGGACAGGCTGGCAATCAGCCCCAGCATTTT
TRBV6-2/TRBV6-3,-,TRBJ2-1,TRBD2,CASSYAPGREVAEQFF,TGTGCCAGCAGTTACGCCCCTGGGCGGGAGGTAGCTGAGCAGTTCTTC
TRBV27,-,TRBJ2-5,TRBD1,CASRHLGQPRAQYF,TGTGCCAGCAGGCACTTGGGACAGCCGAGGGCCCAGTACTTC
TRBV27,-,TRBJ1-5,-,CASSPLTGGPQHF,TGTGCCAGCAGTCCCCTTACCGGGGGGCCCCAGCATTTT
TRBV28,-,TRBJ2-6,-,CASSLGPVAGANVLTF,TGTGCCAGCAGTTTAGGGCCGGTCGCGGGGGCCAACGTCCTGACTTTC
TRBV5-1,-,TRBJ2-7,TRBD2,CASSLVRGAEQYF,TGCGCCAGCAGCTTGGTGCGGGGGGCCGAGCAGTACTTC
TRBV6-5,-,TRBJ1-1,TRBD1,CASSYSVRDRGTEAFF,TGTGCCAGCAGTTACTCCGTTAGGGACAGAGGGACTGAAGCTTTCTTT
TRBV3-1/TRBV3-2,-,TRBJ2-3,-,CASSRGLHTDTQYF,TGTGCCAGCAGCCGGGGGCTCCACACAGATACGCAGTATTTT
TRBV18,-,TRBJ1-6,-,CASSPGANRADNSPLHF,TGTGCCAGCTCACCAGGGGCCAATAGGGCCGATAATTCACCCCTCCACTTT
TRBV5-1,-,TRBJ2-4,TRBD1,CASSFGTENIQYF,TGCGCCAGCAGCTTCGGGACAGAAAACATTCAGTACTTC